This entry lists 6 T cell receptor beta chains sequenced from one sample in a study of shared clonotypes between healthy human individuals. Only in-frame clones appear in the TCRdb table, and some are missing; sequencing was by immunoSEQ multiplex PCR. The table includes fewer than 3 million clones, 85% to 95% detected once. Material for sequencing was naive CD4+ T cells from PBMCs. As to subset: CD45RA+ positively selected. Source of these receptors: a man between 18 and 29 years old in good health. Some clones in this sample may be carry-over from other donors' samples.

This clone was counted a single time. The same CDR3 is also encoded by other DNA sequences in this sample. This chain uses TRBV6-5 with TRBJ1-1; 7 nucleotides agree with TRBD1. The V segment lost 4 bases and the J segment 1 base; nucleotides outside the gene matches: 3. Looked up from germline, CDR1 is MNHEY and CDR2 is SVGAGI. This CDR3 is 14 amino acids long. This CDR3 is CASSSRQGNTEAFF. DNA for the CDR3: TGTGCCAGCAGTTCTAGACAGGGGAACACTGAAGCTTTCTTT.

This clone was seen a handful of times. The genes are TRBV18 and TRBJ1-1; possibly TRBD1 for D (5 bases). V was cut by 1 base and J by 1 base, with 13 bases left in between. The length of the CDR3 is 16 residues. Germline values: CDR1 KGHSH, CDR2 LQKENI. The CDR3 loop reads CASSPLVGQPNTEAFF. The CDR3 coding sequence is TGTGCCAGCTCACCACTTGTGGGGCAGCCGAACACTGAAGCTTTCTTT.

This clone appeared a few times. The CDR3 region has the DNA TGCGCCAGCCGGGACACGTCCTACGAGCAGTACTTC. Protein product: CASRDTSYEQYF. The chain is built from TRBV10-2 and TRBJ2-7, with D perhaps matching TRBD1 (6 bases). Trimming took 8 bases from V and 1 from J, leaving 9 bases between them. The germline gives CDR1 WSHSY, CDR2 SAAADI. This CDR3 spans 12 amino acids.

V and J are TRBV5-1 and TRBJ1-2; the match to TRBD1 covers 8 bases. The CDR3 runs 12 residues. Per the germline V gene, CDR1 is SGHRS and CDR2 is YFSETQ. Trimming removed 7 bases from V and 4 bases from J; junction bases left unmatched: 3. Written as DNA, the CDR3 is TGCGCCAGCGCAGACAGGGGCTATGGCTACACCTTC. This gives the protein CASADRGYGYTF.

For this clone: The sample carries other DNA sequences with the same CDR3. CDR3 nucleotides: TGCGCCAGCAGCCCCGACAGGGGACTCTACGAGCAGTACTTC. This encodes CASSPDRGLYEQYF. This chain joins TRBV5-1 and TRBJ2-7, with 8 positions matching TRBD1. In germline, CDR1 is SGHRS, CDR2 YFSETQ. This CDR3 has 14 residues. The V gene end was trimmed by 4 bases and the J gene end by 3 bases; junction bases not matched to a gene: 6.

The V call is TRBV11-2, the J call TRBJ2-6; tentative D call: TRBD2 (5 bases). This CDR3 region has 15 residues. CDR1 is SGHAT and CDR2 is FQNNGV in the germline V gene. V was shortened by 5 bases and J by 3 bases, with 11 bases between the two germline ends. This chain's CDR3 is CASSHSRGGANVLTF. The DNA of the CDR3 is TGTGCCAGCAGCCACAGCCGGGGTGGGGCCAACGTCCTGACTTTC.